This passage covers 24 T cell receptor beta chains from one sample sequenced in a study of PD-1 blockade in mismatch repair-deficient tumors. The time point is: roughly 10-day in vitro stimulation with candidate neoantigen peptide 5. Assay: immunoSEQ multiplex PCR; the TCRdb copy retains only in-frame clones and omits some. The repertoire has approximately 15,000 clones, 70% to 85% of them found once; the top ten carry approximately 11%. Their specific antigens are unknown. The source material was cells cultured in vitro, sampled from a patient treated with pembrolizumab. These receptors were taken from an adult with mismatch repair-deficient cancer.

This clone was recorded a few times. V is TRBV4-1 and J is TRBJ2-2, with 7 nucleotides matching TRBD1. Germline assignment: CDR1 MGHRA and CDR2 YSYEKL. V was clipped by 3 bases and J by 6 bases; unmatched bases: 7. CDR3 length equals 15 residues. DNA for the CDR3: TGCGCCAGCAGCCATTGGACAGGTCGCCCCGGGGAGCTGTTTTTT. It specifies CASSHWTGRPGELFF.

V is TRBV10-3 and J is TRBJ1-4; D is ambiguous. Germline values: CDR1 ENHRY, CDR2 SYGVKD. The CDR3 length is 14 residues. The V gene lost 8 bases and the J gene lost 1 base, with 11 bases spanning the gap. CDR3 DNA: TGTGCCATCTGGGAGGGAGGAACTAATGAAAAACTGTTTTTT. Translated, it gives CAIWEGGTNEKLFF.

CDR3 amino acids: CASSFRERGTDTQYF. DNA for the CDR3: TGTGCCAGCAGCTTCAGGGAAAGGGGCACAGATACGCAGTATTTT. The chain combines TRBV7-3 with TRBJ2-3; D possibly corresponds to TRBD1 (5 bases). Trimming shortened V by 3 bases and J by 1 base, and 11 bases separated the two germline ends. The germline V gene has CDR1 SGHTA and CDR2 FQGTGA. The CDR3 loop spans 15 amino acids.

The V call is TRBV7-2, the J call TRBJ2-1; D not certain. Germline loops: CDR1 SGHTA, CDR2 FQGNSA. Trimming stripped 3 bases from V and 4 bases from J, with 10 bases between. CDR3 size: 14 residues. CDR3: CASSFTGFYNEQFF. The CDR3 DNA is TGTGCCAGCAGCTTCACCGGTTTTTACAATGAGCAGTTCTTC. The full variable domain, in which reference TRBV7-2 and TRBJ2-1 provide the parts outside the CDR3, is GAGVSQSPSNKVTEKGKDVELRCDPISGHTALYWYRQSLGQGLEFLIYFQGNSAPDKSGLPSDRFSAERTGGSVSTLTIQRTQQEDSAVYLCASSFTGFYNEQFFGPGTRLTVL.

This chain joins TRBV27 and TRBJ1-2, with TRBD1 identical over 8 bases. Trimming cost V 5 bases and J 5 bases; bases outside gene matches: 10. The germline V gene has CDR1 MNHEY and CDR2 SMNVEV (reference sequence). The CDR3 sequence is 15 residues long. The chain's CDR3 is CASSRQGLWRYGYTF. As DNA, the CDR3 is TGTGCCAGCAGTCGACAGGGGCTTTGGAGATATGGCTACACCTTC.

This clone was seen a few times. This chain uses TRBV11-2 with TRBJ2-3; TRBD2 aligns across 9 bases. CDR3 size: 16 residues. V dropped 1 base and J dropped 1; count of bases not matched to a gene: 3. Germline V CDR1 and CDR2: SGHAT, FQNNGV. The CDR3 spells CASSLGAGGGTDTQYF. CDR3 nucleotide sequence: TGTGCCAGCAGCTTAGGGGCGGGAGGGGGCACAGATACGCAGTATTTT. The whole variable domain, filled in from reference TRBV11-2 and TRBJ2-3, reads EAGVAQSPRYKIIEKRQSVAFWCNPISGHATLYWYQQILGQGPKLLIQFQNNGVVDDSQLPKDRFSAERLKGVDSTLKIQPAKLEDSAVYLCASSLGAGGGTDTQYFGPGTRLTVL.

The chain recombines TRBV18 with TRBJ1-4; D is unresolved. Deletions cut 4 bases from V and 4 bases from J, with 7 bases between. Germline assignment: CDR1 KGHSH and CDR2 LQKENI. This CDR3 contains 13 residues. The CDR3 here is CASSQLFNEKLFF. The CDR3 bases are TGTGCCAGCTCACAACTTTTTAATGAAAAACTGTTTTTT.

The chain carries TRBV2 and TRBJ2-2; the D gene is possibly TRBD1 (5 bases). This CDR3 has 13 residues. V gave up 7 bases and J gave up 6 bases, with 12 bases separating them. Per germline, CDR1 SNHLY and CDR2 FYNNEI. CDR3 in DNA: TGTGCCAGCAAAAGGGGCGAGGCCGGGGAGCTGTTTTTT. Its protein is CASKRGEAGELFF.

This clone was picked up a small number of times. The V gene is TRBV5-1, the J gene TRBJ2-2, with unresolved D. Germline-derived CDR1 and CDR2 are SGHRS and YFSETQ. The CDR3 has 15 residues. The V end was cut by 2 bases, the J end by 3 bases, with 11 bases between. The CDR3 reads CASSLEDTYTGELFF. In DNA form, the CDR3 reads TGCGCCAGCAGCTTAGAAGACACTTACACCGGGGAGCTGTTTTTT.

The chain combines TRBV7-3 with TRBJ2-1, with D possibly called TRBD1 or TRBD2 (5 bases each). The ends were cut back, 3 bases at V and 7 bases at J, with 16 bases in the middle. Germline values: CDR1 SGHTA, CDR2 FQGTGA. The CDR3 consists of 15 residues. The CDR3 coding sequence is TGTGCCAGCAGCTTGGGACCCGACGTAATAAATGAGCAGTTCTTC. This translates into CASSLGPDVINEQFF.

This sequence joins TRBV27 and TRBJ1-3; maybe TRBD1 (5 bases). The CDR3 covers 16 residues. V dropped 5 bases and J dropped 0 bases, with 14 bases sitting between them. CDR1 and CDR2 (germline): MNHEY, SMNVEV (reference sequence). CDR3 nucleotide sequence: TGTGCCAGCAGTGTCTCGGGACCGGGCTCTGGAAACACCATATATTTT. This sequence encodes CASSVSGPGSGNTIYF.

This clone has more than one count but fewer than ten. This chain links TRBV7-7 with TRBJ2-2; 8 bases agree with TRBD2. The CDR3 totals 15 residues. CDR1 SSHAT and CDR2 FNYEAQ come from the germline V gene (reference sequence). Trimming took 5 bases from V and 0 from J; bases not matched to a gene: 2. CDR3 nucleotides: TGTGCCAGCAGCCCTAGCGGGTCGAACACCGGGGAGCTGTTTTTT. Its translation is CASSPSGSNTGELFF.

This sequence joins TRBV7-3 and TRBJ2-7; 8 bases are shared with TRBD2. Germline V lookup: CDR1 SGHTA, CDR2 FQGTGA. With 2 bases clipped from V and 2 bases from J, the junction kept 5 bases outside the gene matches. The CDR3 loop spans 15 amino acids. This CDR3 reads CASSLGAGGTYEQYF. The CDR3 coding sequence is TGTGCCAGCAGCTTAGGGGCGGGAGGAACCTACGAGCAGTACTTC. Looking up the rest from reference TRBV7-3 and TRBJ2-7 gives the full variable domain: GAGVSQTPSNKVTEKGKYVELRCDPISGHTALYWYRQSLGQGPEFLIYFQGTGAADDSGLPNDRFFAVRPEGSVSTLKIQRTERGDSAVYLCASSLGAGGTYEQYFGPGTRLTVT.

The gene calls are TRBV9 and TRBJ1-2; 10 bases agree with TRBD1. The V gene's germline CDR1 is SGDLS and CDR2 YYNGEE. This CDR3 has 16 residues. The J segment lost 5 bases and the V segment lost 4 bases, leaving 11 bases of the junction unmatched. The CDR3 here is CASSTRVLGQGYGYTF. CDR3 DNA sequence: TGTGCCAGCAGCACGCGAGTCCTGGGACAGGGGTATGGCTACACCTTC.

The rearrangement links TRBV27 to TRBJ1-3; 7 bases fit TRBD1. The CDR3 has 14 amino acids. Trimming took 6 bases from V and 3 from J; bases not matched to a gene: 5. Per germline, CDR1 MNHEY and CDR2 SMNVEV (reference sequence). CDR3 in DNA: TGTGCCAGCAGACAGGGGACTGGTGGAAACACCATATATTTT. Translating gives CASRQGTGGNTIYF.

This clone was recorded once. The chain joins TRBV12-5 to TRBJ2-5; D may be TRBD1 or TRBD2 (6 bases each). Trimming left V 9 bases short and J 2 bases short, with 16 bases between. Germline loops: CDR1 LGHNT, CDR2 FRNRAP. The CDR3 runs to 14 residues. The CDR3 reads CASRMGGPQETQYF. The CDR3 region has the DNA TGTGCTAGCCGGATGGGGGGCCCACAAGAGACCCAGTACTTC.

V gene TRBV6-4 combines with J gene TRBJ2-1; D is ambiguous. The CDR3 extends over 13 amino acids. The germline gives CDR1 MRHNA, CDR2 SNTAGT. Trimming shortened V by 0 bases and J by 10 bases, and 10 bases separated the two germline ends. This CDR3 reads CASSDSGFGEQFF. CDR3 sequence (DNA): TGTGCCAGCAGTGACTCGGGCTTTGGCGAGCAGTTCTTC.

The genes are TRBV9 and TRBJ2-1; 8 nucleotides align to TRBD2. V was clipped by 4 bases and J by 3 bases; unmatched bases: 6. Looked up from germline, CDR1 is SGDLS and CDR2 is YYNGEE. CDR3 length: 15 residues. The CDR3 coding sequence is TGTGCCAGCAGCCAAGCGGGACTAGACTACAATGAGCAGTTCTTC. Residues: CASSQAGLDYNEQFF.

J is TRBJ1-3 and V is TRBV19; TRBD1 matches at 8 bases. Trimming at V came to 5 bases and at J to 3 bases, leaving 9 bases not matched to a gene. Germline V gene data show CDR1 as LNHDA and CDR2 as SQIVND (reference sequence). There are 16 residues in the CDR3. This CDR3 is CASSLDQGAHGNTIYF. The CDR3 region has the DNA TGTGCCAGTAGTCTCGACCAGGGGGCGCATGGAAACACCATATATTTT.

J is TRBJ1-5 and V is TRBV4-1; unclear D gene. CDR3 length: 16 residues. Trimming took off 3 bases at V and 2 bases at J, with 14 bases between the two ends. The germline CDR1 and CDR2 sequences are MGHRA and YSYEKL. The CDR3 sequence is CASSHRAGLGNQPQHF. The CDR3 nucleotides are TGCGCCAGCAGCCATCGAGCAGGTCTCGGCAATCAGCCCCAGCATTTT.

This clone was detected a few times. This chain connects TRBV6-1 to TRBJ2-7; 8 bases map to TRBD1. The germline V gene has CDR1 MNHNS and CDR2 SASEGT. The CDR3 consists of 14 residues. J lost 4 bases, V lost 6 bases, and 8 bases had no gene match. The CDR3 sequence is CASSGQGPTYEQYF. DNA for the CDR3: TGTGCCAGCAGCGGACAGGGCCCCACTTACGAGCAGTACTTC.

The table lists this clone with a count of one. V and J are TRBV7-9 and TRBJ1-1; no clear D gene. Between the trimmed V and J ends, which lost 1 base and 1 base, there was a span of 4 bases. This CDR3 has 13 residues. Germline V gene lookup returns CDR1 SEHNR and CDR2 FQNEAQ (reference sequence). The CDR3 coding sequence is TGTGCCAGCAGCTTAGGCTCGAACACTGAAGCTTTCTTT. Protein sequence: CASSLGSNTEAFF.

V usage is TRBV28 and J usage is TRBJ1-5; TRBD1 might be the D (6 bases). V was shortened by 4 bases and J by 7 bases, with 11 bases between the two germline ends. This CDR3 contains 13 residues. CDR1 MDHEN and CDR2 SYDVKM come from the germline V gene. In DNA form, the CDR3 reads TGTGCCAGCAGTTGGCGCGGGGGCCAGCCCCAGCATTTT. It is translated as CASSWRGGQPQHF.

V usage is TRBV28 and J usage is TRBJ2-2; possibly TRBD2 for D (6 bases). The length of the CDR3 is 16 residues. The V end was cut by 10 bases, the J end by 1 base, with 19 bases between. Per germline, CDR1 MDHEN and CDR2 SYDVKM. The chain's CDR3 is CATQGEVAVNTGELFF. In DNA, the CDR3 is TGTGCCACCCAAGGCGAAGTAGCGGTGAACACCGGGGAGCTGTTTTTT.